This T cell receptor (beta chain) was observed in a study of blood T cell repertoires in COVID-19. Whole-study context: The United States, Italy and Spain supplied acute and convalescent COVID-19 samples.

As processed by the authors: The authors estimated nucleated cell counts from reference gene primer amplification. Repertoires were generated with immunoSEQ multiplex PCR, while TCRdb's copy carries only in-frame clones and drops some. V and J calls and clone size are those listed in that table; D and trimming were worked out from the DNA. This repertoire shows 130,000 or so clones, around 78% found once; its top ten account for more than 10%. What was sequenced was peripheral blood. The TCR originated in a human donor in a cohort sampled during active COVID-19.

The DNA of the CDR3 is TGTGCCAGCAAACTAGCGGGGACTTCGAGCGGCGAGCAGTACTTC. It translates to CASKLAGTSSGEQYF. The J gene is TRBJ2-7, the V gene TRBV6-6, with 10 bases matching TRBD2. CDR3 length: 15 amino acids. V shed 7 bases, J shed 6 bases, and the junction held 12 bases outside the gene matches. Germline CDR1 reads MNHNY; CDR2 reads SVGAGI (reference sequence).